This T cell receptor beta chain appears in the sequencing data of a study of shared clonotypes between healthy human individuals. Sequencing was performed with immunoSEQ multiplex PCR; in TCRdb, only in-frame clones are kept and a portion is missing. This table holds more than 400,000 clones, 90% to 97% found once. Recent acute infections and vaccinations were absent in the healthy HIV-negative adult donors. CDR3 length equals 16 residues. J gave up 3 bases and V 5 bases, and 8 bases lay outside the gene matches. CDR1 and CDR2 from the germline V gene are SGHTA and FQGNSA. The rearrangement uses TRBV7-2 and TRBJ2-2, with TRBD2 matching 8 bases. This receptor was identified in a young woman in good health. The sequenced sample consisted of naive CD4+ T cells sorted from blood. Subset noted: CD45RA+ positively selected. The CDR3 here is CASSRTSGGYTGELFF. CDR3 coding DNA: TGTGCCAGCAGCCGAACTAGCGGCGGATACACCGGGGAGCTGTTTTTT.